Below, one T cell receptor beta chain is given with its context. This clone's antigen is unknown. Base qualities are missing; no much larger clone stands one base away. The sample belongs to a study of blood T cell repertoires in COVID-19 (dated by TCRdb to 2018 to 2021). With respect to the entire study: The collaborator samples originated in the United States, Italy and Spain and spanned the acute and convalescent phases of COVID-19. The material from the prospective study consisted of cDNA or gDNA derived from T cells, B-cell-depleted T cells, or PBMCs. Subjects who had been exposed to COVID-19, were actively infected with it, or had recovered from it provided the deeply sampled blood TCRbeta repertoires that made up the dataset. The repertoires were released in a freely available public database meant as a resource for research on the immune response to SARS-CoV-2. Samples came from the ongoing ImmuneRACE study (first 160 participants) plus 1,254 subjects from 6 global collaborators. Sample metadata almost always included a de-identified subject ID, COVID-19 status, age in years and sex. Where available, HLA class I and class II types were obtained from metadata supplied by the sample provider rather than from assay-based typing.

TCRbeta CDR3 regions were amplified from genomic DNA using the immunoSEQ Assay, a bias-controlled multiplex PCR. Per the authors' processing: The number of nucleated cells in each sample was estimated from the amplification of reference gene primers within the assay. To quantify the absolute abundance of each unique TCRbeta CDR3 rearrangement, sequence reads were collapsed and filtered. For each sample, productive Simpson clonality was calculated as the square root of Simpson's diversity index over productive rearrangements. The table was pulled from immuneACCESS by TCRdb, which kept in-frame rearrangements only. Such tables lose some clones; where checked, under half of the loss comes from unresolved V genes, and the rest has no known cause. The DNA gave D and trimming, while V, J and clone size come from that table. Counted in this sample were approximately 40,000 clones; 75% to 90% of them appeared once. The ten most abundant clones make up approximately 8.8% of the sample.

From a lookup of the germline V gene, CDR1 and CDR2 are SGHDT and YYEEEE. V was cut back by 0 bases and J by 5 bases, leaving a gap of 5 bases between them. Reading from cysteine to phenylalanine, the CDR3 counts 13 amino acids. Left in the record is the CDR3 DNA by itself, 39 bases read in frame from the first base. The collaborating institutions used their own protocols to collect whole blood in K2EDTA tubes. For TCRbeta analysis, collaborators shipped samples in one of three forms: frozen whole blood, isolated PBMCs, or DNA extracted from either of those sample types. Paper-wide results and their limitations: The quantity of clinical and demographic metadata differed by source and by participant and was supplied without curation.

Input material: peripheral blood. The chain is made from TRBV5-6 and TRBJ2-2; a weak D assignment points to TRBD2 (5 bases agree). This sequence originates from a woman in her 70s with acute or convalescent COVID-19. The CDR3 protein: CASSLAGTGELFF. The bases read TGTGCCAGCAGCTTGGCGGGGACCGGGGAGCTGTTTTTT.